This T cell receptor (beta chain) comes out of a study of cytomegalovirus exposure and HLA in healthy donors. Deletions cut 3 bases from V and 10 bases from J, with 13 bases between. In germline, CDR1 is SGDLS, CDR2 YYNGEE. The CDR3 has 12 residues. In regard to this clone: No antigen is known for it.

Study-level points and caveats: What a later analysis showed was that several of the most significant clusters appeared linked to common viral pathogens.

The primer mix had 60 Vbeta and 13 Jbeta primers. Assay: immunoSEQ multiplex PCR; the TCRdb copy retains only in-frame clones and omits some. This sample carries roughly 88,000 clones, over 60% of them seen once, and the ten largest clones take approximately 5.1%. The sample was PBMCs. This TCR was recovered from a man younger than 45 in good health and CMV-seropositive. This chain joins TRBV9 and TRBJ1-2, with D unclear. CDR3 nucleotide sequence: TGTGCCAGCAGCGCCCCTAGGGAGGACTACACCTTC. This translates into CASSAPREDYTF.